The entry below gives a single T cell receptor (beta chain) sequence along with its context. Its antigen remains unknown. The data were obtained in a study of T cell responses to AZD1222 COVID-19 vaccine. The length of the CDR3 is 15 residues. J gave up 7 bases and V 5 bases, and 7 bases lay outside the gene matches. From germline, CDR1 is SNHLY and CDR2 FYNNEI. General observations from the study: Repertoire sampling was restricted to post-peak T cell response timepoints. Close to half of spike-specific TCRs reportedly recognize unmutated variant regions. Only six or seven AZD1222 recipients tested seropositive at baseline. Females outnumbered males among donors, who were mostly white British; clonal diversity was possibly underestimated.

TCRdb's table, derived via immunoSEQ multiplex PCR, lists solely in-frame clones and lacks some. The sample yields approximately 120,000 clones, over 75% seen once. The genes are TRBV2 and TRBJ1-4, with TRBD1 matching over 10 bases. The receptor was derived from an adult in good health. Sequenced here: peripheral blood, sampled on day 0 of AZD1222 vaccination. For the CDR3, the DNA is TGTGCCAGCAGTCGCCGGGACAGGGGACGTGAAAAACTGTTTTTT. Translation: CASSRRDRGREKLFF.